What follows are 27 T cell receptor beta chains derived from one specimen sequenced in a study of T cell repertoires in cytomegalovirus infection. TCRdb reprocessed the reads with MiXCR, giving one entry per CDR3 protein. The data hold some 390,000 distinct CDR3 sequences, with 15% to 20% observed a single time. Material for sequencing was PBMCs. The receptors stem from a human donor in good health (CMV status not recorded). Some clones in this sample may be carry-over from other donors' samples.

This clonotype has ten or more counts. The chain couples TRBV12-3 or TRBV12-4 to TRBJ1-1, with D unresolved. The CDR3 runs to 15 residues. The germline V and J ends were trimmed by 5 bases and 4 bases, with 17 bases remaining between them. Here the CDR3 reads CASSPPRVWGTEAFF. DNA for the CDR3: TGTGCCAGCAGTCCTCCTCGAGTTTGGGGCACTGAAGCTTTCTTT.

There are a few counts of this clonotype. The V gene is TRBV4-3, the J gene TRBJ1-2, with 7 bases fitting TRBD1. With 0 bases clipped from V and 8 bases from J, the junction kept 12 bases outside the gene matches. The CDR3 length is 16 residues. Germline V CDR1 and CDR2: LGHNA, YSLEER. The CDR3 DNA follows: TGCGCCAGCAGCCAAGATTGGAGAGGGAGGGGACAGGGCTACACCTTC. Its translation: CASSQDWRGRGQGYTF.

The V and J genes are TRBV28 and TRBJ2-1, with TRBD2 matching over 13 bases. Germline loops: CDR1 MDHEN, CDR2 SYDVKM. This CDR3 region has 16 residues. The V and J ends lost 6 bases and 2 bases, in that order; junction bases with no gene match: 4. The CDR3 nucleotides read TGTGCCAGCAGCCTGACTAGCGGGGGGCCCTACAATGAGCAGTTCTTC. Its translation is CASSLTSGGPYNEQFF.

Comment on this clonotype: This clone may be a read error of a much larger clone one base away. The conserved phenylalanine or tryptophan normally closing the CDR3 is absent here, so this likely arose from a read error. V is TRBV7-2 and J is TRBJ1-5; D is possibly TRBD1 (5 bases). Germline CDR1 and CDR2: SGHTA and FQGNSA. Trimming removed 4 bases at V and 4 bases at J, with 8 bases between. This CDR3 has 13 amino acids. The CDR3 DNA reads as TGTGCCAGCAGCTCCGGGGGTAATCAGCCCCAGCATCTT. Its translation is CASSSGGNQPQHL.

The chain employs TRBV20-1 and TRBJ2-3; 10 bases match TRBD2. V gave up 4 bases and J gave up 1 base; unmatched junction bases: 5. The germline CDR1 and CDR2 sequences are DFQATT and SNEGSKA (reference sequence). This CDR3 comprises 15 residues. The CDR3 DNA follows: TGCAGTGCTATGAGCGGGGGGGCCCGCACAGATACGCAGTATTTT. This encodes CSAMSGGARTDTQYF.

This clonotype occurred many times. The CDR3 spells CASSFLTDYGYTF. DNA of the CDR3: TGTGCCAGCAGCTTTTTGACCGACTATGGCTACACCTTC. V gene TRBV7-9 combines with J gene TRBJ1-2; D unclear. The CDR3 has 13 amino acids. Trimming stripped 3 bases from V and 3 bases from J, with 8 bases between. The V gene's germline CDR1 is SEHNR and CDR2 FQNEAQ (reference sequence).

V usage is TRBV6-2 or TRBV6-3 and J usage is TRBJ2-1; D gene uncertain. CDR1 and CDR2 from the germline V gene are MNHEY and SVGEGT. The CDR3 extends over 11 amino acids. Trimming took 9 bases from V and 3 from J, leaving 6 bases between them. CDR3: CASQYYNEQFF. The DNA of the CDR3 is TGTGCCAGTCAATACTACAATGAGCAGTTCTTC.

This clonotype has more than one count but fewer than ten. The chain combines TRBV19 with TRBJ2-4, with 10 bases aligning to TRBD1. Germline V gives CDR1 LNHDA, CDR2 SQIVND (reference sequence). The CDR3 length is 13 residues. The V and J ends lost 6 bases and 6 bases, in that order; junction bases with no gene match: 2. As DNA, the CDR3 is TGTGCCAGTAGCGGACAGGGGGGAAACATTCAGTACTTC. Protein product: CASSGQGGNIQYF.

This clonotype was seen only a few times. This sequence joins TRBV6-6 and TRBJ1-1; D perhaps matches TRBD1 (5 bases). Deletions cut 7 bases from V and 0 bases from J, with 9 bases between. The germline CDR1 and CDR2 sequences are MNHNY and SVGAGI (reference sequence). This CDR3 has 13 amino acids. CDR3 nucleotides: TGTGCCAGCAATCCAGGGATGAACACTGAAGCTTTCTTT. Its translation: CASNPGMNTEAFF.

This clonotype was counted a few times. The CDR3 coding sequence is TGCAGTGCTAGAGATCCACAAGGAAACAATCAGCCCCAGCATTTT. As protein: CSARDPQGNNQPQHF. The gene calls are TRBV20-1 and TRBJ1-5, with D uncertain. V was pared by 0 bases and J by 3 bases, with 12 bases between. Germline CDR1 DFQATT, CDR2 SNEGSKA (reference sequence). The CDR3 extends over 15 amino acids.

This clonotype has ten or more counts. The V call is TRBV7-2, the J call TRBJ2-5; D remains unclear. Germline CDR1 reads SGHTA; CDR2 reads FQGNSA. Deletions cut 3 bases from V and 2 bases from J, with 10 bases between. The CDR3 totals 14 residues. CDR3 bases: TGTGCCAGCAGCTTCCGGGCCGGTCAAGAGACCCAGTACTTC. It specifies CASSFRAGQETQYF.

The chain joins TRBV4-1 to TRBJ1-6; the D is unclear. The CDR3 contains 16 residues. Germline CDR1 reads MGHRA; CDR2 reads YSYEKL. Trimming took 0 bases from V and 7 from J, leaving 13 bases between them. The CDR3 nucleotides read TGCGCCAGCAGCCAAGATTGGTCACGGAGAAATTCACCCCTCCACTTT. This translates into CASSQDWSRRNSPLHF.

The CDR3 coding sequence is TGTGCCACAAGCACACACCCCATCCAAGAGACCCAGTACTTC. It yields the protein CATSTHPIQETQYF. The chain carries TRBV10-3 and TRBJ2-5; D is unclear. Germline lookup yields CDR1 ENHRY and CDR2 SYGVKD. The CDR3 is made up of 14 amino acids. Trimming removed 10 bases at V and 1 base at J, with 16 bases between.

The rearrangement links TRBV6-8 to TRBJ1-1, with a tentative D call TRBD1 (6 bases). The CDR3 contains 15 residues. Germline V CDR1 and CDR2: MNHGY, SAAAGT. V lost 4 bases and J 4 bases, leaving 16 bases between the germline ends. The CDR3 DNA reads TGTGCCAGCAGTTTGGACAGCCCGTTAGGCACTGAAGCTTTCTTT. Protein sequence: CASSLDSPLGTEAFF.

The rearrangement links TRBV23-1 to TRBJ2-7; TRBD2 matches 8 bases. TRBV23-1 is annotated as an ORF whose role is uncertain. Germline trimming cut 0 bases from V and 1 base from J; bases unmatched to any gene: 8. The CDR3 consists of 17 residues. CDR3 in DNA: TGCGCCAGCAGTCAATCAACGGGGGGGATTCTTTCCTACGAGCAGTACTTC. This sequence encodes CASSQSTGGILSYEQYF.

The table lists this clonotype with a count of one. The rearrangement joins TRBV6-2 or TRBV6-3 to TRBJ1-3; 7 nucleotides match TRBD1. The V gene end was trimmed by 4 bases and the J gene end by 0 bases; junction bases not matched to a gene: 3. CDR1 is MNHEY, CDR2 SVGEGT, per germline. This CDR3 has 15 amino acids. The CDR3 DNA follows: TGTGCCAGCAGTTGGGACAGCTTCTCTGGAAACACCATATATTTT. It yields the protein CASSWDSFSGNTIYF.

This clonotype was counted only a few times. This chain joins TRBV7-9 and TRBJ1-1, with D perhaps TRBD1 (5 bases). The CDR3 covers 15 residues. V was shortened by 0 bases and J by 3 bases, with 11 bases between the two germline ends. Germline V gives CDR1 SEHNR, CDR2 FQNEAQ (reference sequence). Here the CDR3 DNA reads TGTGCCAGCAGCTTAGCTGGCAGGGAGGACACTGAAGCTTTCTTT. This sequence encodes CASSLAGREDTEAFF.

This clonotype was counted a few times. For the CDR3, the DNA is TGTGCCACTACCCTATTAAGATCCTACAATGAGCAGTTCTTC. Translated: CATTLLRSYNEQFF. This chain links TRBV12-3 or TRBV12-4 with TRBJ2-1, with no clear D. The CDR3 extends over 14 amino acids. V gave up 10 bases and J gave up 1 base, with 14 bases separating them.

The CDR3 loop reads CASSSRSGSGNEQYF. In nucleotides, the CDR3 is TGTGCCAGCAGCTCCCGAAGCGGGTCCGGCAATGAGCAGTACTTC. The rearrangement links TRBV7-4 to TRBJ2-7; a weak D match, TRBD2 (6 bases). Germline V gene data show CDR1 as SGHVT and CDR2 as SQSDAQ. V was cut by 4 bases and J by 7 bases, with 20 bases left in between. The CDR3 runs 15 residues.

This clonotype has just a few counts. The chain has TRBV27 and TRBJ1-2; perhaps TRBD1 as D (5 bases). CDR1 is MNHEY and CDR2 is SMNVEV in the germline V gene (reference sequence). The CDR3 loop spans 16 amino acids. Deletions cut 6 bases from V and 3 bases from J, with 20 bases between. The CDR3 sequence is CASSRRLQGLDYGYTF. Here the CDR3 DNA reads TGTGCCAGCAGCCGTCGCCTCCAGGGCCTGGACTATGGCTACACCTTC.

Only a few counts were recorded for this clonotype. The chain combines TRBV12-3 or TRBV12-4 with TRBJ2-5; 8 bases align to TRBD2. Germline trimming cut 9 bases from V and 5 bases from J; bases unmatched to any gene: 11. This CDR3 region has 14 residues. The CDR3 DNA sequence: TGTGCCAGTCCGGGGAGCGGGAGAGGCGAGACCCAGTACTTC. Translating it yields CASPGSGRGETQYF.

The table lists this clonotype with many counts. This sequence joins TRBV7-2 and TRBJ1-2; 10 positions match TRBD1. The trim removed 5 bases at V and 2 bases at J, leaving 8 bases unmatched. The germline V gene encodes CDR1 SGHTA and CDR2 FQGNSA. The CDR3 has 16 residues. CDR3 amino acids: CASSKIGTGENYGYTF. The CDR3 DNA reads as TGTGCCAGCAGCAAGATCGGGACAGGGGAAAACTATGGCTACACCTTC.

The chain joins TRBV29-1 to TRBJ1-4, with a weak D call TRBD1 (5 bases). CDR3 length equals 13 residues. Trimming took off 7 bases at V and 1 base at J, with 10 bases between the two ends. Germline lookup yields CDR1 SQVTM and CDR2 ANQGSEA. The CDR3 loop is CSARGQTNEKLFF. The CDR3 DNA is TGCAGCGCCAGAGGACAAACTAATGAAAAACTGTTTTTT.

The rearrangement links TRBV6-5 to TRBJ2-3; TRBD2 agrees at 11 bases. The CDR3 has 15 residues. Germline lookup yields CDR1 MNHEY and CDR2 SVGAGI. The trim removed 7 bases at V and 2 bases at J, leaving 5 bases unmatched. The CDR3 DNA is TGTGCCAGCATATCTAGCGGGGGGTCCACAGATACGCAGTATTTT. Translating it yields CASISSGGSTDTQYF.

This clonotype was picked up many times. This chain uses TRBV19 with TRBJ1-5, with a weak D call TRBD1 (5 bases). The CDR3 covers 15 residues. CDR1 is LNHDA and CDR2 is SQIVND in the germline V gene (reference sequence). With 5 bases removed from V and 0 bases from J, the gap between germline ends came to 11 bases. As DNA, the CDR3 is TGTGCCAGTAGTCTCCGGGACTATAGCAATCAGCCCCAGCATTTT. This translates into CASSLRDYSNQPQHF.

This clonotype turned up a few times. The rearrangement links TRBV28 to TRBJ1-5; the match to TRBD1 covers 12 bases. Trimming at V came to 3 bases and at J to 6 bases, leaving 6 bases not matched to a gene. The CDR3 runs 16 residues. In germline, CDR1 is MDHEN, CDR2 SYDVKM. Here the CDR3 DNA reads TGTGCCAGCAGTTTCGGGACAGGGGGCTTGGGTCAGCCCCAGCATTTT. Encoded protein: CASSFGTGGLGQPQHF.

This clonotype has only a few counts. The V gene is TRBV11-1, the J gene TRBJ2-7, with TRBD1 matching 8 bases. The length of the CDR3 is 16 residues. Germline values: CDR1 SGHAT, CDR2 FQDESV (reference sequence). V lost 6 bases, J lost 3 bases, and 13 bases stayed unmatched. CDR3 protein: CASSPPGQGNFYEQYF. In DNA, the CDR3 is TGTGCCAGCAGTCCTCCCGGACAGGGTAATTTCTACGAGCAGTACTTC.